A selection of T cell receptor beta chains follows, all from one sample in a study of OX40 agonist ivuxolimab in advanced cancers. Method: immunoSEQ multiplex PCR; TCRdb's copy keeps in-frame clones and lacks some. The data contain fewer than 120,000 clones, around 90% of them seen just once; the ten biggest clones take up 0.27%. The sequencing here drew on CD4+ or CD8+ T cells sorted from blood, taken in a trial of the OX40 agonist ivuxolimab. Receptors originate from an adult with an advanced solid tumor such as melanoma, head and neck, liver or kidney cancer. Both conserved end residues are part of each CDR3. A D gene is named only where the DNA matches it firmly. Clone size, where shown, is once, few, many, or a class for clones that have expanded.

>TRBV4-2|-|-|TRBJ2-7
TGTGCCAGCAGCCAAGAATTGAGGAGCTCCTACGAGCAGTACTTC
CASSQELRSSYEQYF
>TRBV7-6|TRBD1|-|TRBJ1-4
TGTGCCAGCAGCTGGAGACAGGGGGCGGGCGAAAAACTGTTTTTT
CASSWRQGAGEKLFF
>TRBV30|-|-|TRBJ2-6
TGTGCCTGGAAAGTATCTCTCGGGACACGGAAAAGCTCTGGGGCCAACGTCCTGACTTTC
CAWKVSLGTRKSSGANVLTF
>TRBV7-9|-|-|TRBJ2-1
TGTGCCAGCAGCCCCACGACTTTGGGTGAGCAGTTCTTC
CASSPTTLGEQFF
>TRBV7-2|TRBD2|-|TRBJ2-7
TGTGCCAGCAGCCCCCCTGGACTAGCGGACGAGCAGTACTTC
CASSPPGLADEQYF
>TRBV6-1|TRBD2|-|TRBJ2-1
TGTGCCAGCAGTGAAATCGGGGGGTCCAATGAGCAGTTCTTC
CASSEIGGSNEQFF
>TRBV27|-|once|TRBJ1-1
TGTGCCAGCAGTTTATCGCCCCGGTTCCTACGTTCTGAAGCTTTCTTT
CASSLSPRFLRSEAFF
>TRBV7-9|-|-|TRBJ2-3
TGTGCCAGCAGCCTCGTGGGTAGCCCTAGCACAGATACGCAGTATTTT
CASSLVGSPSTDTQYF
>TRBV4-1|-|-|TRBJ2-5
TGCGCCAGCAGAGGAGGGGGTCTGGAGACCCAGTACTTC
CASRGGGLETQYF
>TRBV30|TRBD1|-|TRBJ2-2
TGTGCCTACGTTTCGGGACAGTACACCGGGGAGCTGTTTTTT
CAYVSGQYTGELFF
>TRBV7-2|-|once|TRBJ1-1
TGTGCCAGCAGCCCCCGACAGCTGAACACTGAAGCTTTCTTT
CASSPRQLNTEAFF
>TRBV5-8|-|-|TRBJ2-1
TGTGCCAGCAGCTTAAACCAAGGGGGGGATAAGTTCTTC
CASSLNQGGDKFF
>TRBV11-2|-|-|TRBJ1-1
TGTGCCAGCAGCTTACGACAGGCAGGAGCAGCTTTCTTT
CASSLRQAGAAFF
>TRBV30|-|-|TRBJ2-5
TGTGCCTGGGTGGACGGCGAGGAGACCCAGTACTTC
CAWVDGEETQYF
>TRBV15|-|-|TRBJ2-1
TGTGCCACCAGCAGAGCTCGGCTCAATGAGCAGTTCTTC
CATSRARLNEQFF
>TRBV5-8|-|-|TRBJ1-3
TGTGCCAGCAGCGGGAACAGCGAAGCTGGAAACACCATATATTTT
CASSGNSEAGNTIYF
>TRBV18|-|-|TRBJ1-5
TGTGCCAGCTCACCACCCCGACAATCCCTCAGGGCCCAGCATTTT
CASSPPRQSLRAQHF
>TRBV11-2|-|-|TRBJ1-5
TGTGCCAGCAGCTTAGTGGTCCCGGGCAGGGAGTATAGCAATCAGCCCCAGCATTTT
CASSLVVPGREYSNQPQHF
>TRBV7-8|TRBD1|-|TRBJ1-6
TGTGCCAGCAGCTTAAGGGACAGGGGGAATTCACCCCTCCACTTT
CASSLRDRGNSPLHF
>TRBV4-1|TRBD1|-|TRBJ1-5
TGCGCCAGCAGCCAACCGGGACAGGGCTTTCAGCCCCAGCATTTT
CASSQPGQGFQPQHF
>TRBV4-1|-|-|TRBJ1-2
TGCGCCAGCAGCCAAGAAGCGGCCTTCTATGGCTACACCTTC
CASSQEAAFYGYTF
>TRBV11-3|TRBD1|-|TRBJ2-5
TGTGCCAGCAGCCCCCATTGGGGACAGGGGGCTGATGAGACCCAGTACTTC
CASSPHWGQGADETQYF
>TRBV7-2|TRBD2|-|TRBJ2-2
TGTGCCAGCAGCTCCCCTAGCGGGGGGCCCGGGGAGCTGTTTTTT
CASSSPSGGPGELFF
>TRBV7-3|-|once|TRBJ2-1
TGTGCCAGCAGGGAAGGAGGACGATACAATGAGCAGTTCTTC
CASREGGRYNEQFF
>TRBV29-1|TRBD1|-|TRBJ1-4
TGCAGCGTTAGCGGGACAGATGAAAAACTGTTTTTT
CSVSGTDEKLFF
>TRBV4-1|-|-|TRBJ2-4
TGCGCCAGCAGCACAACCTCGACGGAGGTCTTAGCCAAAAACATTCAGTACTTC
CASSTTSTEVLAKNIQYF
>TRBV10-3|TRBD1|-|TRBJ1-6
TGTGCCATCAGTGAGTCGAAGGGACAGGGGGTGGATTCACCCCTCCACTTT
CAISESKGQGVDSPLHF
>TRBV28|TRBD1|-|TRBJ1-5
TGTGCCAGCAGCTTACAGGGGTTCAATCAGCCCCAGCATTTT
CASSLQGFNQPQHF
>TRBV5-1|-|-|TRBJ1-1
TGCGCCAGCAGCTTCCAAGTGAACACTGAAGCTTTCTTT
CASSFQVNTEAFF
>TRBV19|-|-|TRBJ2-1
TGTGCCAGTAGCGTCGCCGGGGAGGGGGCCTATGATGAGCAGTTCTTC
CASSVAGEGAYDEQFF
>TRBV6-5|-|-|TRBJ1-2
TGTGCCAGCAGTTACTCGGACGGGTATGGCTACACCTTC
CASSYSDGYGYTF
>TRBV30|-|once|TRBJ1-3
TGTGCCTGGAGTGGTGGAGGTGTTAGATCTGGAAACACCATATATTTT
CAWSGGGVRSGNTIYF
>TRBV28|-|-|TRBJ1-3
TGTGCCAGCAGTTTATTGCCAGGTACCTCTGGAAACACCATATATTTT
CASSLLPGTSGNTIYF
>TRBV30|TRBD1|-|TRBJ2-2
TGTGCCTGGAAGGGACAGGGGGCGGACACCGGGGAGCTGTTTTTT
CAWKGQGADTGELFF
>TRBV14|-|-|TRBJ1-5
TGTGCCAGCAGCCAAACCCCTAATCAGCCCCAGCATTTT
CASSQTPNQPQHF
>TRBV15|TRBD1|-|TRBJ1-1
TGTGCCTCCTTACAGGGGACGGGGAACACTGAAGCTTTCTTT
CASLQGTGNTEAFF
>TRBV28|-|-|TRBJ2-4
TGTGCCAGCCGACAGCCTAAAAACATTCAGTACTTC
CASRQPKNIQYF
>TRBV25-1|-|few|TRBJ1-6
TGTGCCAGCAGTGATCTGACAGGTTCACCCCTCCACTTT
CASSDLTGSPLHF
>TRBV19|TRBD1|-|TRBJ1-5
TGTGCCAGTAGTACGACTACGACAGGGTTGCATCAGCCCCAGCATTTT
CASSTTTTGLHQPQHF
>TRBV28|-|-|TRBJ1-2
TGTGCCAGCGAAGCAAGGGGGGCCTATGGCTACACCTTC
CASEARGAYGYTF
>TRBV29-1|-|-|TRBJ2-5
TGCAGCGCCGATCTAGGGAAGAGCCAAGAGACCCAGTACTTC
CSADLGKSQETQYF
>TRBV4-2|TRBD2|once|TRBJ2-2
TGTGCCAGCAGCCAAGAGGTCCTAGCGGGAGTGGCCGGGGAGCTGTTTTTT
CASSQEVLAGVAGELFF
>TRBV9|-|-|TRBJ1-6
TGTGCCAGCACCCAGGGACATACGAATTCACCCCTCCACTTT
CASTQGHTNSPLHF
>TRBV4-3|-|-|TRBJ1-5
TGCGCCAGCAGCCAAGGGATCCGAGGAAACTCAGCCCAGCATTTT
CASSQGIRGNSAQHF
>TRBV9|-|-|TRBJ1-2
TGTGCCAGCAGCGTAGCTTTAGCCGGTGGCTACACCTTC
CASSVALAGGYTF
>TRBV7-9|-|-|TRBJ1-4
TGTGCCAGCAGCTTATCCGCAGGGCTTCGGGGTGAAAAACTGTTTTTT
CASSLSAGLRGEKLFF
>TRBV15|-|once|TRBJ1-2
TGTGCCACCAGCAGAGATGTCGCCAGGGGATCCGGTGGCTACACCTTC
CATSRDVARGSGGYTF
>TRBV20-1|-|-|TRBJ1-1
TGCAGTGCCCCGCAGAACACTGAAGCCTTCTTT
CSAPQNTEAFF
>TRBV29-1|-|-|TRBJ1-4
TGCAGCGTTGAAGATACGTCTTCCCGAGACAGACTGTTTTTT
CSVEDTSSRDRLFF
>TRBV7-2|-|-|TRBJ2-3
TGTGCCAGCAGCTTAAGATGGTCGGAGGACCGGGCGCAGTATTTT
CASSLRWSEDRAQYF
>TRBV7-2|TRBD2|-|TRBJ2-3
TGTGCCAGCAGCTTAGTTATCCTAGCGGGGGCGACAGATACGCAGTATTTT
CASSLVILAGATDTQYF
>TRBV9|TRBD2|-|TRBJ2-5
TGTGCCAGCAGCACCCTAGCGGGGGGCCAAGAGACCCAGTACTTC
CASSTLAGGQETQYF
>TRBV2|-|-|TRBJ2-7
TGTGCCAGCAGGGGGACTTACTGGATAAGGGAGCAGTACTTC
CASRGTYWIREQYF